This TCR beta chain came from a study of blood T cell repertoires in COVID-19. Across the study: Samples taken during acute and convalescent COVID-19 were collected in the United States, Italy and Spain. PBMCs, B-cell-depleted T cells, or T cells provided the cDNA or gDNA that made up the material.

The V gene's germline CDR1 is SGHTS and CDR2 YDEGEE. The CDR3 runs 10 residues. V was clipped by 3 bases and J by 16 bases, with 11 bases between them. In the original analysis: Estimated nucleated cell counts came from reference gene primer amplification. Assay: immunoSEQ multiplex PCR; the TCRdb copy retains only in-frame clones and omits some. V and J calls and clone size follow that table, whereas D and trimming were derived from the DNA. The sample has some 170,000 clones, around 84% seen once. The sample consisted of peripheral blood. The clonotype was recovered from a woman of 80 years or more with acute or convalescent COVID-19. V and J are TRBV5-8 and TRBJ1-5, with unresolved D. The CDR3 nucleotides are TGTGCCAGCAGCTGGGAGGGCGGACATTTT. This translates into CASSWEGGHF.